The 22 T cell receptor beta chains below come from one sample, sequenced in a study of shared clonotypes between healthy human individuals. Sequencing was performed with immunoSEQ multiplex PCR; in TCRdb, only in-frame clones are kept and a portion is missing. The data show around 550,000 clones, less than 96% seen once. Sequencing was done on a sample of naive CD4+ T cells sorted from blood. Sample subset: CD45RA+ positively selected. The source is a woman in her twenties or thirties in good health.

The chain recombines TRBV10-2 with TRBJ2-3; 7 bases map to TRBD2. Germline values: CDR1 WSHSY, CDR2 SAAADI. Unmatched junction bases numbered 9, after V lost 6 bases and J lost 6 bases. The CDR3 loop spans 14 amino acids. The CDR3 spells CASREVGEGDTQYF. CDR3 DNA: TGCGCCAGCAGAGAAGTGGGGGAGGGGGATACGCAGTATTTT.

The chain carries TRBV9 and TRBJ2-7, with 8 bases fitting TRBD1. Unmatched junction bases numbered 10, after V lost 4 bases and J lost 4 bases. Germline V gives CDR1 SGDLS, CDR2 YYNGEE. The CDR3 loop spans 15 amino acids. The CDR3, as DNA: TGTGCCAGCAGCTCATCCGGGACAGGAGGGTACGAGCAGTACTTC. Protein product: CASSSSGTGGYEQYF.

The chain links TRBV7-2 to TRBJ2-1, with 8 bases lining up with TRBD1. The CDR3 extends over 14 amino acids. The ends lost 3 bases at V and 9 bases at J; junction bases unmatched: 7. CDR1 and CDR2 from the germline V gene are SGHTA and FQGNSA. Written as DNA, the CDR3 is TGTGCCAGCAGCTTGGGGACAGGAAAGGGTGAGCAGTTCTTC. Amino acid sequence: CASSLGTGKGEQFF. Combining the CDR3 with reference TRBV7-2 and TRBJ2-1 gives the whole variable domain GAGVSQSPSNKVTEKGKDVELRCDPISGHTALYWYRQSLGQGLEFLIYFQGNSAPDKSGLPSDRFSAERTGGSVSTLTIQRTQQEDSAVYLCASSLGTGKGEQFFGPGTRLTVL.

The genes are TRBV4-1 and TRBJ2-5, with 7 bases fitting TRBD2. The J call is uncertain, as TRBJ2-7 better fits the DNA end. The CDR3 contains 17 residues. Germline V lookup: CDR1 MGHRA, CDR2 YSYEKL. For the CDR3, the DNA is TGCGCCAGCAGCCAAGATCCTCAAGCGGGAACCTCCTACGAGCAGTACTTC. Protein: CASSQDPQAGTSYEQYF.

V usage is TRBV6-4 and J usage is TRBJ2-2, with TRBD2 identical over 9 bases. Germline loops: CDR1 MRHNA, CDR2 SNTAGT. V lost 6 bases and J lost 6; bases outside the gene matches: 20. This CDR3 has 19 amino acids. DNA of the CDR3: TGTGCCAGCAGGACCACCTCACTAGCGGGCCCCCCGAGAGCCGGGGAGCTGTTTTTT. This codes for CASRTTSLAGPPRAGELFF.

CDR3 region: CASSQQGNSGNTIYF. DNA of the CDR3: TGTGCCAGCTCACAACAGGGGAATTCTGGAAACACCATATATTTT. J is TRBJ1-3 and V is TRBV18, with TRBD1 matching over 7 bases. This CDR3 is built from 15 residues. V shed 4 bases and J 1 base; nucleotides not matched to a gene: 4. CDR1 is KGHSH, CDR2 LQKENI, per germline.

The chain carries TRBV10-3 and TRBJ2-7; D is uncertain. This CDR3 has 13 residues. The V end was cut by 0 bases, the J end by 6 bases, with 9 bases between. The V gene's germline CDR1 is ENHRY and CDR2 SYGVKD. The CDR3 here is CAISESLEPEQYF. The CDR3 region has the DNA TGTGCCATCAGTGAGTCCCTCGAGCCCGAGCAGTACTTC.

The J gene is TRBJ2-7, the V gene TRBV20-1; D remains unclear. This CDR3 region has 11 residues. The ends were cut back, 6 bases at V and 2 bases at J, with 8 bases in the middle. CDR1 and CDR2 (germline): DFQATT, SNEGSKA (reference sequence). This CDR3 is CSALDTYEQYF. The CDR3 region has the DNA TGCAGTGCCCTAGACACCTACGAGCAGTACTTC.

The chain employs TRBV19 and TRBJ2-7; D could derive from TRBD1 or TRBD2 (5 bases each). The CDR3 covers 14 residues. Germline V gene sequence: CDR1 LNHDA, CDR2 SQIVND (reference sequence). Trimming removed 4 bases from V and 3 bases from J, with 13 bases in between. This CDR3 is CASSNRDRSYEQYF. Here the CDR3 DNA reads TGTGCCAGTAGTAACCGGGACCGGAGCTACGAGCAGTACTTC.

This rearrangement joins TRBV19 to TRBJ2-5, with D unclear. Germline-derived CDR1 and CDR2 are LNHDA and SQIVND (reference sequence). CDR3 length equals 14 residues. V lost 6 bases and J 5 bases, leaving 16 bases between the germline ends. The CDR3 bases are TGTGCCAGTAGCAAAGGTTCGAGCCTGGAGACCCAGTACTTC. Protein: CASSKGSSLETQYF.

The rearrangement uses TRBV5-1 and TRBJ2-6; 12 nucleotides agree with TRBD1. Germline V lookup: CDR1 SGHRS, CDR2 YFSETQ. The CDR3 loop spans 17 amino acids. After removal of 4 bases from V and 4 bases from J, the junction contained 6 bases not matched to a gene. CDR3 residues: CASSQGQGAPGANVLTF. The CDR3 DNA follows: TGCGCCAGCAGCCAGGGACAGGGGGCGCCCGGGGCCAACGTCCTGACTTTC.

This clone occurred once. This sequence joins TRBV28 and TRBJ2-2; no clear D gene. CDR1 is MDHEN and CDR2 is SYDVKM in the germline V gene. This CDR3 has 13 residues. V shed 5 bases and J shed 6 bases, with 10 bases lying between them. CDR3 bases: TGTGCCAGCAGTCAAAGGCTGTCCGGGGAGCTGTTTTTT. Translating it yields CASSQRLSGELFF. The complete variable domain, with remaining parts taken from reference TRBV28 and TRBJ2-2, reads DVKVTQSSRYLVKRTGEKVFLECVQDMDHENMFWYRQDPGLGLRLIYFSYDVKMKEKGDIPEGYSVSREKKERFSLILESASTNQTSMYLCASSQRLSGELFFGEGSRLTVL.

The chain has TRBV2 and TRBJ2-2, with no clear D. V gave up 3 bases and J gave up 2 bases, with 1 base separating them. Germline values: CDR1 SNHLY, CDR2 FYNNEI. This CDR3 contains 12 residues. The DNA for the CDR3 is TGTGCCAGCAGTGACAACACCGGGGAGCTGTTTTTT. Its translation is CASSDNTGELFF.

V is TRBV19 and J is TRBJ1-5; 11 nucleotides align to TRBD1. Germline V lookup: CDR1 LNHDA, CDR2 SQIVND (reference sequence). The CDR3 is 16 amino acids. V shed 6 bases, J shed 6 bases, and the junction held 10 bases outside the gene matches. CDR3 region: CASRTGTGGRGQPQHF. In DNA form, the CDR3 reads TGTGCCAGTAGGACCGGGACAGGGGGTCGCGGTCAGCCCCAGCATTTT.

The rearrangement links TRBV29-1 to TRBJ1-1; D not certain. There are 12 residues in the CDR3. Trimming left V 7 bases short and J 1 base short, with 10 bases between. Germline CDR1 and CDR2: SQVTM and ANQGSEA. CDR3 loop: CSAEQTNTEAFF. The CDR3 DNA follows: TGCAGCGCTGAGCAGACGAACACTGAAGCTTTCTTT.

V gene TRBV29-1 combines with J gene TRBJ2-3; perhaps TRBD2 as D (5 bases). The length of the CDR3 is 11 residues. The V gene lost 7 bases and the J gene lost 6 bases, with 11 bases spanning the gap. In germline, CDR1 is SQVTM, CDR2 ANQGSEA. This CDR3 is CSGRGYDTQYF. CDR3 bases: TGCAGCGGACGGGGTTACGATACGCAGTATTTT.

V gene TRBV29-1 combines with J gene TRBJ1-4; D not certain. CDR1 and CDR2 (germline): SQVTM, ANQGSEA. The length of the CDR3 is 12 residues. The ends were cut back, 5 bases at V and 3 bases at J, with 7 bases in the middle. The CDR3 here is CSVWAANEKLFF. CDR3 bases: TGCAGCGTTTGGGCAGCTAATGAAAAACTGTTTTTT.

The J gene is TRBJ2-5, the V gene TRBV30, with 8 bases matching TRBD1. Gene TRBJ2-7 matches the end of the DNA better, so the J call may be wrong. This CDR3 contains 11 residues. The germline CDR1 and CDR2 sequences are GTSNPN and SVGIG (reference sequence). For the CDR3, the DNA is TGTGCCTGGAGTCAGGGGGCCGAGCAGTACTTC. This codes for CAWSQGAEQYF.

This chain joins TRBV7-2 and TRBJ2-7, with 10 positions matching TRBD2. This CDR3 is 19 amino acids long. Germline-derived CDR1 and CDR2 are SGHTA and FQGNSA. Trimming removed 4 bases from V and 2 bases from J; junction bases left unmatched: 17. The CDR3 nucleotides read TGTGCCAGCAGCTCCGAGCGAAAACGAGCGGGAGGGCCGCCCTACGAGCAGTACTTC. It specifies CASSSERKRAGGPPYEQYF. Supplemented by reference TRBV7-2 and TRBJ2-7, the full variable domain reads GAGVSQSPSNKVTEKGKDVELRCDPISGHTALYWYRQSLGQGLEFLIYFQGNSAPDKSGLPSDRFSAERTGGSVSTLTIQRTQQEDSAVYLCASSSERKRAGGPPYEQYFGPGTRLTVT.

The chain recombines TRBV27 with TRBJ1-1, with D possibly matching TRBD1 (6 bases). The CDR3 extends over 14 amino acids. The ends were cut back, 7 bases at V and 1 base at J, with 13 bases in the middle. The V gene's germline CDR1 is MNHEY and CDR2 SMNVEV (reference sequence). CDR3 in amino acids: CASIDRGQNTEAFF. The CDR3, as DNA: TGTGCCAGCATCGATAGGGGACAGAACACTGAAGCTTTCTTT.

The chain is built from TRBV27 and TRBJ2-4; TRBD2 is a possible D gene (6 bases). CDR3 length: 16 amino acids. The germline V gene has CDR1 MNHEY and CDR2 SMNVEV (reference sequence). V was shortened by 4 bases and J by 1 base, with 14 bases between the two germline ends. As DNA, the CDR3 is TGTGCCAGCAGTTCCCGACTAGTTCTTGCCAAAAACATTCAGTACTTC. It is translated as CASSSRLVLAKNIQYF.

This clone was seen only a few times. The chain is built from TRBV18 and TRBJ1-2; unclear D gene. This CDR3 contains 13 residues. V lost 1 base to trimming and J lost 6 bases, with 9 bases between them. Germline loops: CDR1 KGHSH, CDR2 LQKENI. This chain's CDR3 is CASSPLVGNGYTF. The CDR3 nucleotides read TGTGCCAGCTCACCACTTGTAGGGAATGGCTACACCTTC. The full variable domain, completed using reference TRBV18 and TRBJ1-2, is NAGVMQNPRHLVRRRGQEARLRCSPMKGHSHVYWYRQLPEEGLKFMVYLQKENIIDESGMPKERFSAEFPKEGPSILRIQQVVRGDSAAYFCASSPLVGNGYTFGSGTRLTVV.